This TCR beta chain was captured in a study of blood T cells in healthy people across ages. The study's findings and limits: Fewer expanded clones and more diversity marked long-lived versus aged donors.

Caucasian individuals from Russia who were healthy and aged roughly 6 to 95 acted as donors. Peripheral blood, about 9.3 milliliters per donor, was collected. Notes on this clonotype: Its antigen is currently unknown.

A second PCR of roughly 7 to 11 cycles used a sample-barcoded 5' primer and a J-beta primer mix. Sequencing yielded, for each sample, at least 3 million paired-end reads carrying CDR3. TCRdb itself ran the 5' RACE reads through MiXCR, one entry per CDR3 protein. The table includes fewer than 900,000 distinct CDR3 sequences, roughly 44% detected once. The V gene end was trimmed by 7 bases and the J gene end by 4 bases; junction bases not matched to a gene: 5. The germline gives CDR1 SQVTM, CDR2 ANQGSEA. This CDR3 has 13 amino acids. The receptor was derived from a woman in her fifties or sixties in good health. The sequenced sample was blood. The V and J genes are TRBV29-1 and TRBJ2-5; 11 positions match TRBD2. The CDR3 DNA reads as TGCAGCGCCAAAACTAGCGGGAGAGAGACCCAGTACTTC. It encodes CSAKTSGRETQYF.